This T cell receptor beta chain was documented in a study of T-cell reconstitution after alpha-beta-depleted transplantation in children. The library targeted TCRbeta and was prepared with unique molecular identifiers. Each CDR3 protein gets one entry after TCRdb re-called the PCR reads with MiXCR. The data show 77,000 or so distinct CDR3 sequences, about a sixth seen once. Germline CDR1 reads SGHRS; CDR2 reads YFSETQ. V was trimmed by 0 bases and J by 8 bases, leaving 12 bases between them. The CDR3 loop spans 14 amino acids. The sequenced sample was PBMCs, mostly from graft donor cells, obtained 360 days after TCRalphabeta/CD19-depleted stem cell transplant. The TCR originated in a male patient aged 2 to 10 who had a stem cell transplant for acute lymphoblastic leukemia, so the T cells may come from the graft donor. The rearrangement uses TRBV5-1 and TRBJ2-1, with a tentative D call TRBD2 (5 bases). The CDR3 DNA follows: TGCGCCAGCAGCTTGGTGGGGAGTCGGTATGAGCAGTTCTTC. Its protein is CASSLVGSRYEQFF.